This TCR beta chain is from a study of cytomegalovirus exposure and HLA in healthy donors. Overall study findings and caveats: Indistinguishable V segments, including TRBV6-2 and TRBV6-3, were excluded.

The PCR made use of 60 Vbeta and 13 Jbeta primers. The method was immunoSEQ multiplex PCR; TCRdb's version includes in-frame clones alone and lacks a portion of them. The repertoire consists of 150,000 to 200,000 clones, with 65% to 85% occurring once and the leading ten covering 3.8%. Trimming removed 8 bases from V and 5 bases from J, with 18 bases in between. The germline V gene has CDR1 MNHEY and CDR2 SMNVEV (reference sequence). The CDR3 consists of 14 residues. Details on this clone: Its antigen remains unknown.

Material for sequencing was PBMCs. The rearrangement uses TRBV27 and TRBJ2-5; D is possibly TRBD2 (6 bases). This receptor was identified in a man over 45 in good health and CMV-seronegative. DNA of the CDR3: TGTGCCAGCGGTCCAGGCGTGGCGGGGGAGACCCAGTACTTC. Amino acid sequence: CASGPGVAGETQYF.